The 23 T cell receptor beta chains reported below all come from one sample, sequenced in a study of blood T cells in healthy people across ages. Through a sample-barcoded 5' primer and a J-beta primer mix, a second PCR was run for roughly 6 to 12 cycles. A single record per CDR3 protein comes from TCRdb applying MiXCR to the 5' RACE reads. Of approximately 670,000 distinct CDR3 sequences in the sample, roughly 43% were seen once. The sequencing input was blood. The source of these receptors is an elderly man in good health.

Here the CDR3 DNA reads TGTGCCATCAGTGAGTCAACCGGGGGAAACACAGATACGCAGTATTTT. Its protein product is CAISESTGGNTDTQYF. This sequence joins TRBV10-3 and TRBJ2-3; maybe TRBD2 (6 bases). Trimming took 0 bases from V and 2 from J, leaving 12 bases between them. Germline V CDR1 and CDR2: ENHRY, SYGVKD. This CDR3 is 16 amino acids long.

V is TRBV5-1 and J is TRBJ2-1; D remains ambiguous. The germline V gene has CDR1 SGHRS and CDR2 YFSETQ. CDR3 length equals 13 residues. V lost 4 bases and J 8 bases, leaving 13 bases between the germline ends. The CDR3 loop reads CASSLLRSYEQFF. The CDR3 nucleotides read TGCGCCAGCAGCCTCCTCCGGTCGTATGAGCAGTTCTTC.

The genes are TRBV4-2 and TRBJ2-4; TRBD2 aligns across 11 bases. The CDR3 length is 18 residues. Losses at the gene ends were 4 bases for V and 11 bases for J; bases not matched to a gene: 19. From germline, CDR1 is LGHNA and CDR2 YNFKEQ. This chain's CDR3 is CASSPAQLAGGQGGLQYF. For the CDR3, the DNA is TGTGCCAGCAGCCCTGCACAGCTAGCGGGGGGCCAGGGGGGTCTTCAGTACTTC.

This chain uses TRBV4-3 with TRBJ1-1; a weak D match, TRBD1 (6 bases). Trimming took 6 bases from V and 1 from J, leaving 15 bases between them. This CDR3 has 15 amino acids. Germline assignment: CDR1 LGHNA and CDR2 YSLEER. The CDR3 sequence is CASRRGGAGNTEAFF. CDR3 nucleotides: TGCGCCAGCAGGCGGGGGGGCGCCGGGAACACTGAAGCTTTCTTT.

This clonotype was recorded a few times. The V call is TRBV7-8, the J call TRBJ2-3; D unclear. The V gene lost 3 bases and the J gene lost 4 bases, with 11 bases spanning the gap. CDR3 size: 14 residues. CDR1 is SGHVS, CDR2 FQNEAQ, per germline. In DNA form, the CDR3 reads TGTGCCAGCAGCTTCACGGAGACGTCAGATACGCAGTATTTT. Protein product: CASSFTETSDTQYF. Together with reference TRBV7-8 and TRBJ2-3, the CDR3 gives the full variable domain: GAGVSQSPRYKVAKRGQDVALRCDPISGHVSLFWYQQALGQGPEFLTYFQNEAQLDKSGLPSDRFFAERPEGSVSTLKIQRTQQEDSAVYLCASSFTETSDTQYFGPGTRLTVL.

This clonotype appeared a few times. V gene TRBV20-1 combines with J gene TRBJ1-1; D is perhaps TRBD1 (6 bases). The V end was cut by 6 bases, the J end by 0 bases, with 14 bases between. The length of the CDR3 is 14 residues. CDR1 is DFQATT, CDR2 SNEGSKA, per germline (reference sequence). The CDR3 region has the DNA TGCAGTGCGACTTTGGACAGCTTGAACACTGAAGCTTTCTTT. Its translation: CSATLDSLNTEAFF.

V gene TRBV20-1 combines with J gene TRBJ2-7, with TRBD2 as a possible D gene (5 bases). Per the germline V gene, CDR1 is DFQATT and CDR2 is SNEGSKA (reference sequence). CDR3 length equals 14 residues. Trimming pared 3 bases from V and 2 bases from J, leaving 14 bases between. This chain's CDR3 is CSARLTHGAYEQYF. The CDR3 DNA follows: TGCAGTGCTAGGCTCACTCACGGGGCCTACGAGCAGTACTTC.

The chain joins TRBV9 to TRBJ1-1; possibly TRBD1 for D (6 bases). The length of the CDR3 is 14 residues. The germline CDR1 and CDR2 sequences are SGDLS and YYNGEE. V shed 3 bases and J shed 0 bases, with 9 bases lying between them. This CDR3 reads CASSEGGMNTEAFF. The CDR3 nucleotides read TGTGCCAGCAGCGAGGGGGGGATGAACACTGAAGCTTTCTTT.

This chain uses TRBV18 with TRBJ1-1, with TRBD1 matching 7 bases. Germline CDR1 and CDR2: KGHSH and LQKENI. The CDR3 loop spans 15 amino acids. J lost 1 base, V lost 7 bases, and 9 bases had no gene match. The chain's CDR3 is CASLNVGTANTEAFF. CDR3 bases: TGTGCCAGCTTAAACGTAGGGACAGCGAACACTGAAGCTTTCTTT.

The CDR3 sequence: CASSLVGQAYGYTF. In nucleotides, the CDR3 is TGTGCCAGCAGCTTAGTGGGACAAGCCTATGGCTACACCTTC. This chain uses TRBV7-9 with TRBJ1-2; TRBD1 might be the D (6 bases). The CDR3 runs 14 residues. V was shortened by 1 base and J by 4 bases, with 10 bases between the two germline ends. The germline gives CDR1 SEHNR, CDR2 FQNEAQ (reference sequence).

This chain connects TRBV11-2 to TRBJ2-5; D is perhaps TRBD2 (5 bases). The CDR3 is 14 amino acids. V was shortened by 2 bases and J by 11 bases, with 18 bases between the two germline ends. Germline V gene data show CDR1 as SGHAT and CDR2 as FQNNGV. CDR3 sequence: CASSLIGSRNEQYF. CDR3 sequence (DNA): TGTGCCAGCAGCTTAATTGGGAGTAGGAATGAGCAGTACTTC.

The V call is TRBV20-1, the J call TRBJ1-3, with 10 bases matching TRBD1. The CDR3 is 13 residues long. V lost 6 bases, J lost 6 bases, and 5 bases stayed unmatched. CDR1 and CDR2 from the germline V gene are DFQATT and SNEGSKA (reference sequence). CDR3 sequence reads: CSAPGQGKNTIYF. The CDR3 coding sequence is TGCAGTGCCCCGGGACAGGGGAAAAACACCATATATTTT.

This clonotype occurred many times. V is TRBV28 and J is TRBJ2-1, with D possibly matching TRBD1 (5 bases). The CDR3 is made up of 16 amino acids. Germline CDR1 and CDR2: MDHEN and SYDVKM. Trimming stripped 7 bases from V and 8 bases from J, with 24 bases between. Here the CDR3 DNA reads TGTGCCAGCACTCGATCGGGCAGGGCTGGTGTTGATGAGCAGTTCTTC. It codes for CASTRSGRAGVDEQFF.

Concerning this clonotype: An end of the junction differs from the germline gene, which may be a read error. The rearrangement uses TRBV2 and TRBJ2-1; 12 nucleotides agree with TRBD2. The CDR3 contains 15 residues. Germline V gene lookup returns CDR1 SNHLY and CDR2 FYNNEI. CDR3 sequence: CVSSRTSGARNEQFF. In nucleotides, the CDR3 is TGTGTCAGCAGTAGGACTAGCGGGGCCCGGAATGAGCAGTTCTTC.

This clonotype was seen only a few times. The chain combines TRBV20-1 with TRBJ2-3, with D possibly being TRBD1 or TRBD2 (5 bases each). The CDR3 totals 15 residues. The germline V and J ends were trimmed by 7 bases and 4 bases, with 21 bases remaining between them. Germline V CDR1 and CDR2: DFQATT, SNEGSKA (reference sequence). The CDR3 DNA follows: TGCAGTGTCAGCCGGGACCCCCTGGACGCAGATACGCAGTATTTT. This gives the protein CSVSRDPLDADTQYF.

CDR3 sequence reads: CSAHGTQQETQYF. CDR3 coding DNA: TGCAGTGCCCACGGGACTCAACAAGAGACCCAGTACTTC. This chain connects TRBV20-1 to TRBJ2-5; TRBD2 is a possible D gene (6 bases). The CDR3 loop spans 13 amino acids. Germline values: CDR1 DFQATT, CDR2 SNEGSKA (reference sequence). V lost 6 bases and J lost 2, with 13 bases in between.

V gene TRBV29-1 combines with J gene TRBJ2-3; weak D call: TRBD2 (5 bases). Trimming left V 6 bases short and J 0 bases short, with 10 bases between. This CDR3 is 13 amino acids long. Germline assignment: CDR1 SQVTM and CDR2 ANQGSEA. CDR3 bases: TGCAGCGTGATGACGGGGAGCACAGATACGCAGTATTTT. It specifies CSVMTGSTDTQYF.

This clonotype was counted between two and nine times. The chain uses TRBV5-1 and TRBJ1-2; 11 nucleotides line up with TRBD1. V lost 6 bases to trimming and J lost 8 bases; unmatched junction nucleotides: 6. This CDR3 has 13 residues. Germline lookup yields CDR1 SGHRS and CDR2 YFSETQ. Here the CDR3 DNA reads TGCGCCAGCACCAGGACAGGGGGCGACGGCTACACCTTC. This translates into CASTRTGGDGYTF.

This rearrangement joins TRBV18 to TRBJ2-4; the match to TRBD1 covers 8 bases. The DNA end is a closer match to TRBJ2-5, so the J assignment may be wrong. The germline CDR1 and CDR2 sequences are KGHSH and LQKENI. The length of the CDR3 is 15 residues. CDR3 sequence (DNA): TGTGCCAGCTCAATTCGGACAGACAGGGGAGAGACCCAGTACTTC. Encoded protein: CASSIRTDRGETQYF.

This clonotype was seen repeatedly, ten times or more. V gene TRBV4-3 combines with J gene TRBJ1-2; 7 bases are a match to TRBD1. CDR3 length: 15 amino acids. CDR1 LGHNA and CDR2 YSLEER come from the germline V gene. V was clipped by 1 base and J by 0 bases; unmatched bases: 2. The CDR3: CASSQAGTANYGYTF. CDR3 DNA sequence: TGCGCCAGCAGCCAAGCGGGGACAGCTAACTATGGCTACACCTTC.

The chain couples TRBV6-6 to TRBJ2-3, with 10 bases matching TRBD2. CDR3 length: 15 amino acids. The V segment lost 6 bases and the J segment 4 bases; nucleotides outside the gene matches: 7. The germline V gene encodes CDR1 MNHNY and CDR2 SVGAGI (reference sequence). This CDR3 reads CASSTAGGRADTQYF. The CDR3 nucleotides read TGTGCCAGCAGCACAGCGGGGGGGCGGGCAGATACGCAGTATTTT.

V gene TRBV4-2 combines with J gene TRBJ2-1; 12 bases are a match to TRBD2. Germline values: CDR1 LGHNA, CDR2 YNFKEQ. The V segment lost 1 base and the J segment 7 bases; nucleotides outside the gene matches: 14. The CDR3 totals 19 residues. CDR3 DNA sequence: TGTGCCAGCAGCCAAGGGATACTAGCGGGAGGTGGGTTGGGGAATGAGCAGTTCTTC. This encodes CASSQGILAGGGLGNEQFF.

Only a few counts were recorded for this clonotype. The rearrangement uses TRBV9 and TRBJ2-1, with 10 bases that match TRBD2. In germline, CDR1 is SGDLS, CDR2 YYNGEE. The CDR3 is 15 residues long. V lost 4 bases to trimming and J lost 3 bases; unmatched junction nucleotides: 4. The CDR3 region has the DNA TGTGCCAGCAGCTCAGCTAGCGGGAGCTACAATGAGCAGTTCTTC. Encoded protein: CASSSASGSYNEQFF. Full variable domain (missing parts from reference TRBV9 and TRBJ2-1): DSGVTQTPKHLITATGQRVTLRCSPRSGDLSVYWYQQSLDQGLQFLIQYYNGEERAKGNILERFSAQQFPDLHSELNLSSLELGDSALYFCASSSASGSYNEQFFGPGTRLTVL.